The 4 T cell receptor beta chains in this list originate from one sample, sequenced in a study of regulatory T cells in long-lasting Graves disease. Assembly of TCR beta libraries relied on iRepertoire HTBI primers together with Arm-PCR of CDR3 regions. One entry per CDR3 protein, called by TCRdb with MiXCR from the multiplex PCR reads. The sample yields hundreds of thousands of distinct CDR3 sequences, 20% to 25% seen once. Time point in this sample: persistent/refractory GD, antithyroid drugs over 5 years with positive TRAb. Researchers made the TCR library from RNA that was extracted from PBMCs. Sequencing used peripheral blood mononuclear cells (PBMCs), obtained when the disease was refractory, from a patient treated with antithyroid drugs. The receptors were gathered from a female donor with Graves disease.

This clonotype has at least ten counts. V and J are TRBV20-1 and TRBJ1-1; 9 bases agree with TRBD1. V trimming: 7 bases; J trimming: 7 bases; junction bases outside the gene matches: 10. Germline values: CDR1 DFQATT, CDR2 SNEGSKA (reference sequence). This CDR3 contains 13 residues. The CDR3 protein is CSVGGTGLGEAFF. Written as DNA, the CDR3 is TGCAGTGTAGGTGGGACAGGGTTGGGTGAAGCTTTCTTT.

In its sample, this clonotype was seen a few times. J is TRBJ2-7 and V is TRBV20-1, with D unclear. CDR1 and CDR2 from the germline V gene are DFQATT and SNEGSKA (reference sequence). V lost 3 bases to trimming and J lost 6 bases, with 6 bases between them. The CDR3 spans 10 residues. CDR3 sequence reads: CSASYPEQYF. CDR3 DNA: TGCAGTGCTAGTTACCCCGAGCAGTACTTC.

This rearrangement joins TRBV2 to TRBJ2-1, with a weak D call TRBD2 (6 bases). V dropped 6 bases and J dropped 6 bases, with 15 bases sitting between them. Germline CDR1 SNHLY, CDR2 FYNNEI. This CDR3 is 14 amino acids long. CDR3 sequence reads: CASSRGGYSNEQFF. DNA for the CDR3: TGTGCCAGCAGCCGAGGAGGGTATAGCAATGAGCAGTTCTTC.

Comments on this clonotype: A much larger clone sits a single nucleotide away, making a read error possible. This rearrangement joins TRBV5-1 to TRBJ2-5; 7 nucleotides line up with TRBD1. This CDR3 contains 14 residues. The V gene's germline CDR1 is SGHRS and CDR2 YFSETQ. CDR3 DNA: TGCGCCGGCAGCCGGGACAGTGTCGAAGAGACCCAGTACTTC. It codes for CAGSRDSVEETQYF. The whole variable domain, filled in from reference TRBV5-1 and TRBJ2-5, reads KAGVTQTPRYLIKTRGQQVTLSCSPISGHRSVSWYQQTPGQGLQFLFEYFSETQRNKGNFPGRFSGRQFSNSRSEMNVSTLELGDSALYLCAGSRDSVEETQYFGPGTRLLVL.